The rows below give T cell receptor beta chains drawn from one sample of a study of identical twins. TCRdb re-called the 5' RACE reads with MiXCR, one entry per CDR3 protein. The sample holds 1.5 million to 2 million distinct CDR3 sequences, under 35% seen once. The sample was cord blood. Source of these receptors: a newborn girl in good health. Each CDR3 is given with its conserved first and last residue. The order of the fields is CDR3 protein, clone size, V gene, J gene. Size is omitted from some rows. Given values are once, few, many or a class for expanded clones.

CASNPGLKTYTDTQYF	.	TRBV7-2	TRBJ2-3
CASSSPRSGQGDRGYTF	few	TRBV28	TRBJ1-2
CASSILPYEQYF	.	TRBV2	TRBJ2-7
CSASVGHSGSTDTQYF	.	TRBV20-1	TRBJ2-3
CASSPHRRVGQYF	.	TRBV27	TRBJ2-7
CSRQGITEAFF	.	TRBV20-1	TRBJ1-1
CASSTPSPYERYF	.	TRBV5-1	TRBJ2-5
CASSAQRGINYEQYF	.	TRBV27	TRBJ2-7
CASSEIAAYEQYF	few	TRBV6-1	TRBJ2-7
CASSFAPGSTNEKLFF	few	TRBV5-1	TRBJ1-4
CAISGTGNGEQYF	many	TRBV10-3	TRBJ2-7